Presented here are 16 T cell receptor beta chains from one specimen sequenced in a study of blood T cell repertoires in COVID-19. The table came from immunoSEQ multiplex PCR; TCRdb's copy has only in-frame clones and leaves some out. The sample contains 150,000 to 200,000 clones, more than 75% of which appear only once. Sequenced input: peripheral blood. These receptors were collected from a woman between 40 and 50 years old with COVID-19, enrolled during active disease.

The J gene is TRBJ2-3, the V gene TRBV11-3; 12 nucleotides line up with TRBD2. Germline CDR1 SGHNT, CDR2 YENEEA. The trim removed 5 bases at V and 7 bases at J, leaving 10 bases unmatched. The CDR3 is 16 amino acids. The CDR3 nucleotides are TGTGCCAGCAGCGGCCTGACTAGCGGGAGTTCGAATACGCAGTATTTT. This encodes CASSGLTSGSSNTQYF.

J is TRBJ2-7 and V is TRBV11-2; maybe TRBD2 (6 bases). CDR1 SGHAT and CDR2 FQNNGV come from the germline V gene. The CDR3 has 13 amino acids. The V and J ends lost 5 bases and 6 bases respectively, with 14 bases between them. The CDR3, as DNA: TGTGCCAGCAGCGGCACCTCCGGGAGCGAGCAGTACTTC. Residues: CASSGTSGSEQYF.

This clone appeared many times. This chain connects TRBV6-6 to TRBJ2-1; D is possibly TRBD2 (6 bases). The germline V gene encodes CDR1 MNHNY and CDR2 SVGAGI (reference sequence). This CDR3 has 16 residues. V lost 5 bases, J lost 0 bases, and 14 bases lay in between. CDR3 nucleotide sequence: TGTGCCAGCAGTACCCGGGACTCGAGCTCCTACAATGAGCAGTTCTTC. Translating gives CASSTRDSSSYNEQFF.

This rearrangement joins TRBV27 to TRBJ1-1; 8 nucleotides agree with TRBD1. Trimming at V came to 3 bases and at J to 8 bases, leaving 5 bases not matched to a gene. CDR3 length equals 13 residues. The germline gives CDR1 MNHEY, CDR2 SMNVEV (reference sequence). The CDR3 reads CASSFGQGLEAFF. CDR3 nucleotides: TGTGCCAGCAGTTTCGGACAGGGACTCGAAGCTTTCTTT.

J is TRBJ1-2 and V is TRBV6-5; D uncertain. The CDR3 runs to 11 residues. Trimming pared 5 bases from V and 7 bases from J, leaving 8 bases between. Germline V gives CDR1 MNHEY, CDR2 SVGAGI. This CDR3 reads CASSIGAGYTF. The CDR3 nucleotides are TGTGCCAGCAGTATCGGTGCTGGCTACACCTTC.

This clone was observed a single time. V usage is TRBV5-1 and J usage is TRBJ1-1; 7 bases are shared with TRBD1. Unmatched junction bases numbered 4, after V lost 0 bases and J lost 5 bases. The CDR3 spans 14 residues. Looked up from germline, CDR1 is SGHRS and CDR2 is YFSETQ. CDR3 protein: CASSLEARGTEAFF. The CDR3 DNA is TGCGCCAGCAGCTTGGAGGCCAGGGGGACTGAAGCTTTCTTT.

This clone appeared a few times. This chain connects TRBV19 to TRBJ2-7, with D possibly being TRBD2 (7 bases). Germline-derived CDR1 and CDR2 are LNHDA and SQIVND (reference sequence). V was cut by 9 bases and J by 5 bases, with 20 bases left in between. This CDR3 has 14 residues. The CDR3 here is CASLGGRGKNEQYF. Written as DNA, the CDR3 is TGTGCCAGCCTGGGGGGGCGGGGCAAGAACGAGCAGTACTTC.

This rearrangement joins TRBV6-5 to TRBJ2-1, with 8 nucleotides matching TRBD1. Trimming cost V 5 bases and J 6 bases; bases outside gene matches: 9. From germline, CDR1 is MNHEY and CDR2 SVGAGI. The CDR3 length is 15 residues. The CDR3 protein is CASSKPRDRRNEQFF. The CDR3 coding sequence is TGTGCCAGCAGTAAACCCAGGGACAGGCGCAATGAGCAGTTCTTC.

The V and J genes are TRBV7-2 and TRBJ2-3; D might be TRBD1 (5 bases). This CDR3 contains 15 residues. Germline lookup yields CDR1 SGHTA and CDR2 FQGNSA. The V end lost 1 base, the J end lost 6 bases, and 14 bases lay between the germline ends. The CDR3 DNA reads TGTGCCAGCAGCTTAGTGTGGCTATCAGGGGATACGCAGTATTTT. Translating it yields CASSLVWLSGDTQYF.

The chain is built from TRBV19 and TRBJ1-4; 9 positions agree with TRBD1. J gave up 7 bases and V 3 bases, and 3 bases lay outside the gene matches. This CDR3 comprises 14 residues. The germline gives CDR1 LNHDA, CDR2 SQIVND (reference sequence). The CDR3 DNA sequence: TGTGCCAGTAGTATGACAGGGGGAGGTGAAAAACTGTTTTTT. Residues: CASSMTGGGEKLFF.

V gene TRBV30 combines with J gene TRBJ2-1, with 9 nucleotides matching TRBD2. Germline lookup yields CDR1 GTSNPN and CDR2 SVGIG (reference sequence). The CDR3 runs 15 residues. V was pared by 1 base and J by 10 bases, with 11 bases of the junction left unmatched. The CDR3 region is CAWSGQGAGGNEQFF. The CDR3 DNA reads TGTGCCTGGAGTGGTCAGGGAGCGGGGGGTAACGAGCAGTTCTTC.

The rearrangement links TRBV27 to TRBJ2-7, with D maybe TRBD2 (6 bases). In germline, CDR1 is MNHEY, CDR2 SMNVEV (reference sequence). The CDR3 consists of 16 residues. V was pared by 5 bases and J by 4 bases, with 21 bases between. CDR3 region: CASSPLPGLPPYEQYF. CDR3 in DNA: TGTGCCAGCAGTCCTCTACCGGGACTTCCCCCGTACGAGCAGTACTTC.

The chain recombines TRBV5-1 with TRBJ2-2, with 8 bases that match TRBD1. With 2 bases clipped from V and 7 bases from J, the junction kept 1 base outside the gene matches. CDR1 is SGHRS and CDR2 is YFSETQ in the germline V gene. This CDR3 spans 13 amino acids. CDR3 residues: CASSLQGDGELFF. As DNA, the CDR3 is TGCGCCAGCAGCTTACAGGGGGACGGGGAGCTGTTTTTT.

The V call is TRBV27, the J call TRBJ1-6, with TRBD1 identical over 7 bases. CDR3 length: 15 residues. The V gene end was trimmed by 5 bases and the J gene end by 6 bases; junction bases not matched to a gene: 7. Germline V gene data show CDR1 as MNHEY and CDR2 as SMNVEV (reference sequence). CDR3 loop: CASSTGTAFNSPLHF. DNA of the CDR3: TGTGCCAGCAGTACCGGGACAGCATTTAATTCACCCCTCCACTTT.

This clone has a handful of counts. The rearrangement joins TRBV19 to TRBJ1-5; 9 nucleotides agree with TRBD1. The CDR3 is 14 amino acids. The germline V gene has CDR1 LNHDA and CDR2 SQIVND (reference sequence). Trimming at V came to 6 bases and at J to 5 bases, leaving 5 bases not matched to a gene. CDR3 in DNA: TGTGCCAGTAGATACAGGGGGCCGGATCAGCCCCAGCATTTT. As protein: CASRYRGPDQPQHF.

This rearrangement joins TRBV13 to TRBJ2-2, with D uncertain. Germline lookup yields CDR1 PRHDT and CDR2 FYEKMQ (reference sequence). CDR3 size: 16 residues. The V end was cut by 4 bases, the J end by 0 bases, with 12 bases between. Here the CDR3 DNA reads TGTGCCAGCAGCTCGACATCTCTCGCGAACACCGGGGAGCTGTTTTTT. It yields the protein CASSSTSLANTGELFF.